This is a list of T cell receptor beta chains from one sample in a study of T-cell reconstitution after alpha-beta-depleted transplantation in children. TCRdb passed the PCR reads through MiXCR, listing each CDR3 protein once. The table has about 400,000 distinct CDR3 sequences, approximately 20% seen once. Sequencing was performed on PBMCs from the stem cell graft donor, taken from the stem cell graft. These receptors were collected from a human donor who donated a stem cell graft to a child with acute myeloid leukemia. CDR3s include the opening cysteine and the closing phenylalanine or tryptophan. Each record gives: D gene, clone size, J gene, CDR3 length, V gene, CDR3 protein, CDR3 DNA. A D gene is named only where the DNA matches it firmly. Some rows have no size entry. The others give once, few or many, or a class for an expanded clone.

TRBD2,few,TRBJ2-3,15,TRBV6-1,CASSRLAGALDTQYF,TGTGCCAGCAGTCGACTAGCGGGAGCGTTAGATACGCAGTATTTT
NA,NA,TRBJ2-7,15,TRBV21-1,CASTLRVRELYEQYF,TGTGCCAGCACACTCAGGGTTCGGGAACTCTACGAGCAGTACTTC
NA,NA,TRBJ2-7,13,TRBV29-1,CSVAPGGAYEQYF,TGCAGCGTTGCGCCCGGGGGTGCCTACGAGCAGTACTTC
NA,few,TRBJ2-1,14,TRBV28,CASSLVSSAGEQFF,TGTGCCAGCAGTTTGGTTAGCTCGGCGGGGGAGCAGTTCTTC
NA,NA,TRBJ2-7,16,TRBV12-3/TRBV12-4,CASSLRVDLDSYEQYF,TGTGCCAGCAGCCTACGCGTCGACTTAGACTCCTACGAGCAGTACTTC
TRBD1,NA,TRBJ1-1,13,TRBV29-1,CSGEDRVNTEAFF,TGCAGCGGAGAGGACAGGGTGAACACTGAAGCTTTCTTT
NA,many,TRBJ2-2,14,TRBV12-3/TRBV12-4,CASVQGQWTGELFF,TGTGCATCCGTCCAGGGGCAGTGGACCGGGGAGCTGTTTTTT
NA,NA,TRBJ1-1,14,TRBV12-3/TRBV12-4,CASSPPGTFAEAFF,TGTGCCAGCAGTCCCCCCGGGACGTTCGCTGAAGCTTTCTTT
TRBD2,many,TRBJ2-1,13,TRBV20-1,CSASLAGYNEQFF,TGCAGTGCTAGTTTAGCGGGTTACAATGAGCAGTTCTTC
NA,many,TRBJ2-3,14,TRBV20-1,CSARVAAATDTQYF,TGCAGTGCTAGAGTGGCGGCGGCCACAGATACGCAGTATTTT
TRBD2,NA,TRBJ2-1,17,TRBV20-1,CSAGRGLAGFFYNEQFF,TGCAGTGCAGGGCGGGGACTAGCGGGATTCTTTTACAATGAGCAGTTCTTC
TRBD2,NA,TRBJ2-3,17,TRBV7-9,CASSPRAGTSGMDTQYF,TGTGCCAGCAGCCCCAGGGCCGGGACTAGCGGGATGGATACGCAGTATTTT
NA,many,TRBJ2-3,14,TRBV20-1,CSASETGEADTQYF,TGCAGTGCTAGCGAAACGGGTGAAGCAGATACGCAGTATTTT
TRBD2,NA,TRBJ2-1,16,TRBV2,CASRRAGTSGRGEQFF,TGTGCCAGCAGGAGAGCCGGGACTAGCGGGAGAGGTGAGCAGTTCTTC
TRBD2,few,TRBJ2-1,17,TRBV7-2,CASSSSRGLAGGRLQFF,TGTGCCAGCAGCTCATCCCGGGGACTAGCGGGAGGCCGGTTACAGTTCTTC
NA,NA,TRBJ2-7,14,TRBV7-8,CASSSRVNGYEQYF,TGTGCCAGCAGCTCCAGGGTGAATGGCTACGAGCAGTACTTC
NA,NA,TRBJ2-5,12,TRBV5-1,CASRRNQETQYF,TGCGCCAGCCGCCGGAACCAAGAGACCCAGTACTTC
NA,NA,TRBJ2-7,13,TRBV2,CATTPGPFLEQYF,TGTGCCACCACCCCCGGGCCCTTCTTGGAGCAGTACTTC
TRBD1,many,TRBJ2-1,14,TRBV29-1,CSASTGTAYNEQFF,TGCAGCGCCTCCACAGGGACAGCCTACAATGAGCAGTTCTTC
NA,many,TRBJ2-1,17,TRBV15,CATSRVGRVSSYNEQFF,TGTGCCACCAGCAGAGTCGGGAGAGTGAGCTCCTACAATGAGCAGTTCTTC
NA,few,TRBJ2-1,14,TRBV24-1,CATSVAGAKNEQFF,TGTGCCACCAGTGTAGCAGGGGCGAAAAATGAGCAGTTCTTC
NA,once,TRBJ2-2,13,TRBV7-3,CASSPPMGGELFF,TGTGCCAGCAGCCCCCCTATGGGCGGGGAGCTGTTTTTT
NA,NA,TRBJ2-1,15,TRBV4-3,CASSRRLGVTNEQFF,TGCGCCAGCAGCCGCCGGCTCGGAGTTACCAATGAGCAGTTCTTC
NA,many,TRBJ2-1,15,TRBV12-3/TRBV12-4,CASSLAGGQSDEQFF,TGTGCCAGCAGTTTAGCCGGGGGGCAATCCGATGAGCAGTTCTTC
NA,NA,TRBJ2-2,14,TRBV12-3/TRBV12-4,CASRAGLDTGELFF,TGTGCCAGCCGCGCCGGGTTGGACACCGGGGAGCTGTTTTTT
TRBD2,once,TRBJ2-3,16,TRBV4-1,CASTTGTSDGADTQYF,TGCGCCAGCACCACCGGGACTAGCGATGGCGCAGATACGCAGTATTTT
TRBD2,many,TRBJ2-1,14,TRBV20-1,CSARASGYYNEQFF,TGCAGTGCTAGAGCTAGCGGGTACTACAATGAGCAGTTCTTC
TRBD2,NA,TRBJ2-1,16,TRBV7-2,CASSLVTSGSRNEQFF,TGTGCCAGCAGCTTAGTTACTAGCGGGAGTCGAAATGAGCAGTTCTTC
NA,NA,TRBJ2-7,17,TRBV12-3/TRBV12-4,CASSLTPLAAFSYEQYF,TGTGCCAGCAGCTTAACCCCCCTCGCAGCCTTTTCTTACGAGCAGTACTTC
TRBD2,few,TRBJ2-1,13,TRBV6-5,CASSYRTSIEQFF,TGTGCCAGCAGTTACCGGACTAGCATTGAGCAGTTCTTC
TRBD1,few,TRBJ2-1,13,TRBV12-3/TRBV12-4,CASRGTDSHEQFF,TGTGCCAGCAGGGGGACAGATTCCCATGAGCAGTTCTTC
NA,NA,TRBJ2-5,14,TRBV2,CASSPQPLQETQYF,TGTGCCAGCAGTCCACAACCTTTACAAGAGACCCAGTACTTC
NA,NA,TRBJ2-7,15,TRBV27,CASSFKALNADEQYF,TGTGCCAGCAGTTTTAAAGCCCTCAACGCCGACGAGCAGTACTTC
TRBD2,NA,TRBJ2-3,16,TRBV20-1,CSARLTSGRITDTQYF,TGCAGTGCTAGACTGACTAGCGGGAGGATTACAGATACGCAGTATTTT
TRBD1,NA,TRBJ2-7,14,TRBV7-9,CASSFSRQGYEQYF,TGTGCCAGCAGCTTCTCCCGACAGGGCTACGAGCAGTACTTC
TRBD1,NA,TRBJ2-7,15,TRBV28,CASSHGTGALYEQYF,TGTGCCAGCAGCCATGGGACAGGGGCCCTCTACGAGCAGTACTTC
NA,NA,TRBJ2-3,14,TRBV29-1,CSPGTDQVVDTQYF,TGCAGCCCCGGGACGGACCAAGTGGTGGATACGCAGTATTTT
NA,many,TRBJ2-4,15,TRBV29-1,CSVESVIQAKNIQYF,TGCAGCGTTGAAAGCGTCATTCAAGCCAAAAACATTCAGTACTTC